Below are 8 T cell receptor beta chains sequenced from a single sample in a study of T cell changes during pregnancy in multiple sclerosis (dated by TCRdb to about 2019). The library was produced with the immunoSEQ multiplex PCR assay. The immuneACCESS repertoire file appears here via TCRdb, limited to in-frame rearrangements. These files lack a portion of the clones; in checked studies, under half of the deficit traces to unresolved V genes, and the cause of the others is not known. The sample contains tens of thousands of clones, roughly 84% of them found a single time. The ten largest clones add up to 6.5% to 8.5% of the sample. This specimen consisted of CD8+ T cells from peripheral blood mononuclear cells, obtained after pregnancy. The source of these receptors is a female donor with multiple sclerosis, enrolled in a pregnancy study.

The rearrangement links TRBV9 to TRBJ2-7; 9 bases map to TRBD2. After removal of 4 bases from V and 6 bases from J, the junction contained 11 bases not matched to a gene. CDR1 is SGDLS, CDR2 YYNGEE, per germline. This CDR3 has 15 amino acids. The CDR3 coding sequence is TGTGCCAGCAGCCCCGGCGGGAGGGCCCAAAGCGAGCAGTACTTC. The encoded protein is CASSPGGRAQSEQYF.

J is TRBJ2-7 and V is TRBV30, with a weak D call TRBD2 (6 bases). The length of the CDR3 is 11 residues. Germline CDR1 is GTSNPN and CDR2 is SVGIG (reference sequence). Between the trimmed V and J ends, which lost 3 bases and 7 bases, there was a span of 10 bases. The CDR3 here is CAWSGGGEQYF. The CDR3 region has the DNA TGTGCCTGGAGCGGTGGAGGGGAGCAGTACTTC.

This clone was picked up one time. This chain joins TRBV10-1 and TRBJ2-1; TRBD2 matches at 12 bases. The CDR3 loop spans 15 amino acids. V trimming: 4 bases; J trimming: 6 bases; junction bases outside the gene matches: 4. Germline CDR1 reads WNHNN; CDR2 reads SYGVQD (reference sequence). The CDR3 here is CASSVLAGGVNEQFF. The DNA of the CDR3 is TGCGCCAGCAGTGTTCTAGCGGGAGGGGTCAATGAGCAGTTCTTC.

V is TRBV9 and J is TRBJ2-1, with 7 bases fitting TRBD2. The CDR3 is made up of 14 amino acids. The trim removed 0 bases at V and 4 bases at J, leaving 1 base unmatched. Per germline, CDR1 SGDLS and CDR2 YYNGEE. The CDR3 DNA is TGTGCCAGCAGCGTAGGGGGACTATACAATGAGCAGTTCTTC. It yields the protein CASSVGGLYNEQFF.

The rearrangement uses TRBV5-1 and TRBJ1-2, with D perhaps TRBD1 (5 bases). CDR3 length: 16 residues. Per germline, CDR1 SGHRS and CDR2 YFSETQ. V was clipped by 0 bases and J by 5 bases, with 17 bases between them. The CDR3 here is CASSLGGDSTRYGYTF. In DNA, the CDR3 is TGCGCCAGCAGCTTGGGAGGGGACTCAACTCGATATGGCTACACCTTC. Looking up the rest from reference TRBV5-1 and TRBJ1-2 gives the full variable domain: KAGVTQTPRYLIKTRGQQVTLSCSPISGHRSVSWYQQTPGQGLQFLFEYFSETQRNKGNFPGRFSGRQFSNSRSEMNVSTLELGDSALYLCASSLGGDSTRYGYTFGSGTRLTVV.

The chain uses TRBV19 and TRBJ1-1; D not certain. The germline V gene encodes CDR1 LNHDA and CDR2 SQIVND (reference sequence). The length of the CDR3 is 17 residues. V lost 7 bases and J 1 base, leaving 22 bases between the germline ends. CDR3 region: CASILSGTQMTNTEAFF. In DNA form, the CDR3 reads TGTGCCAGTATTTTGAGCGGAACACAGATGACGAACACTGAAGCTTTCTTT.

Only a few counts were recorded for this clone. DNA of the CDR3: TGTGCCAGCAGCTTAAGACAGGAACTCACCGGGGAGCTGTTTTTT. Its translation: CASSLRQELTGELFF. The chain couples TRBV5-6 to TRBJ2-2, with D perhaps matching TRBD1 (6 bases). V was clipped by 2 bases and J by 4 bases, with 12 bases between them. The CDR3 covers 15 residues. The germline CDR1 and CDR2 sequences are SGHDT and YYEEEE.

A note on this clone: In the same sample, other DNA sequences code for this CDR3. The CDR3 DNA sequence: TGTGCCAGCAGTTATCTTAAGGAGAGTTATAACTATGGCTACACCTTC. This gives the protein CASSYLKESYNYGYTF. V is TRBV6-5 and J is TRBJ1-2; D remains unclear. V was shortened by 3 bases and J by 1 base, with 15 bases between the two germline ends. The CDR3 extends over 16 amino acids. Germline CDR1 MNHEY, CDR2 SVGAGI.